This T cell receptor (beta chain) is drawn from a study of graft-versus-host responses after intestinal transplantation. For the study at large: The whole recipient group had anti-thymocyte globulin induction followed by tacrolimus and steroids for roughly 3 years. Findings of the study overall: Graft-versus-host to host-versus-graft clonal ratios in allografts were high in patients with graft-donor T cell macrochimerism.

Measured with immunoSEQ multiplex PCR; TCRdb has only the in-frame clones, and not every one. The sample includes around 90,000 clones, approximately 94% of them seen just once. Trimming pared 5 bases from V and 7 bases from J, leaving 28 bases between. The CDR3 extends over 18 amino acids. This clone was observed a single time. Its antigen is as yet unknown. The origin of this receptor is a human donor who was the organ donor for an intestinal transplant. The starting material was unstimulated CD4+ T cells sorted from spleen or lymph node cells, obtained before transplant. The chain uses TRBV5-3 and TRBJ1-5; D perhaps matches TRBD1 (5 bases). TRBV5-3 is identified as an open reading frame with a role that is uncertain. CDR3 loop: CARRRRTGRKIDGQPQHF. The CDR3 DNA reads TGTGCCAGAAGGCGGAGAACGGGACGGAAAATAGACGGGCAGCCCCAGCATTTT.